This TCR beta chain derives from a study of T-cell memory formation after mild COVID-19. Study-level findings and limits: There was no confirmation that second-wave clones peaking on day 37 were SARS-CoV-2 specific.

To note about this clonotype: Its antigen is unknown.

After 5'RACE with constant-segment primers, TCR alpha and TCR beta cDNA libraries carrying sample barcodes and UMIs were obtained. TCRdb called the 5' RACE reads again in MiXCR, with one record for every CDR3 protein. The repertoire includes approximately 210,000 distinct CDR3 sequences, 8% to 11% of them detected once, and approximately 3% sits in the top ten. The CDR3 has 14 amino acids. CDR1 and CDR2 from the germline V gene are SGHTA and FQGNSA. V was pared by 3 bases and J by 0 bases, with 8 bases between. The gene calls are TRBV7-2 and TRBJ1-1; D gene uncertain. This clonotype was obtained from a man younger than 30 who had mild COVID-19 (a few samples of this study predate the infection). Cell type and time point are not known. Sequencing input: PBMCs or a T cell subset sorted from them (not recorded which). As DNA, the CDR3 is TGTGCCAGCAGCTTGAGGTACATGAACACTGAAGCTTTCTTT. Translated: CASSLRYMNTEAFF.